There are a few counts of the clone carrying this T cell receptor (beta chain). The sample belongs to a study of blood T cells in healthy people across ages. Next came a second PCR, run for about 7 to 12 cycles, which used a sample-barcoded 5' primer along with a J-beta primer mix. Every sample produced at least 3 million CDR3-containing paired-end reads. TCRdb re-called the 5' RACE reads with MiXCR, one entry per CDR3 protein. The data contain 1,500,000 or so distinct CDR3 sequences, approximately 43% of them seen just once; the ten biggest clones take up approximately 4.1%. This CDR3 is built from 13 residues. From germline, CDR1 is SGHTA and CDR2 FQGNSA.

Source material: blood. The sequence was obtained from a woman aged 18-29 years in good health. This chain connects TRBV7-2 to TRBJ2-4; D is possibly TRBD2 (5 bases). The J call is uncertain, as TRBJ2-7 better fits the DNA end. The CDR3 DNA sequence: TGTGCCAGCAGCTCCTTCGGAGGCAACGAGCAGTACTTC. Its protein product is CASSSFGGNEQYF.